Below are 20 T cell receptor beta chains sequenced from a single sample in a study of blood T cells in healthy people across ages. The second PCR ran roughly 6 to 11 cycles with a sample-barcoded 5' primer and J-beta primers. TCRdb reprocessed the 5' RACE reads with MiXCR, giving one entry per CDR3 protein. The sample shows more than 900,000 distinct CDR3 sequences, just under 30% of them seen only once. This sample also appeared in a second study, on T cells of mothers and their children.

What was sequenced was blood. These receptors were collected from a woman aged 40 to 50 in good health.

This clonotype was recorded a few times. This sequence joins TRBV5-1 and TRBJ2-3; D gene unclear. The CDR3 runs 14 residues. With 3 bases removed from V and 0 bases from J, the gap between germline ends came to 8 bases. Per germline, CDR1 SGHRS and CDR2 YFSETQ. The CDR3 nucleotides read TGCGCCAGCAGCTCTCCCCATAGCACAGATACGCAGTATTTT. This sequence encodes CASSSPHSTDTQYF.

The chain uses TRBV5-6 and TRBJ2-5; D is possibly TRBD1 or TRBD2 (5 bases each). This CDR3 comprises 13 residues. The V gene's germline CDR1 is SGHDT and CDR2 YYEEEE. Trimming took off 3 bases at V and 5 bases at J, with 11 bases between the two ends. For the CDR3, the DNA is TGTGCCAGCAGCTGGGGGATCGGGGAGACCCAGTACTTC. Translation gives CASSWGIGETQYF. Full variable domain (missing parts from reference TRBV5-6 and TRBJ2-5): DAGVTQSPTHLIKTRGQQVTLRCSPKSGHDTVSWYQQALGQGPQFIFQYYEEEERQRGNFPDRFSGHQFPNYSSELNVNALLLGDSALYLCASSWGIGETQYFGPGTRLLVL.

This clonotype occurred a few times. The chain carries TRBV29-1 and TRBJ2-4; tentatively, D is TRBD1 or TRBD2 (5 bases each). Trimming shortened V by 4 bases and J by 13 bases, and 23 bases separated the two germline ends. The germline V gene has CDR1 SQVTM and CDR2 ANQGSEA. The CDR3 is made up of 14 amino acids. CDR3 loop: CSVASQSVPWGQYF. DNA for the CDR3: TGCAGCGTTGCGTCCCAGAGCGTACCGTGGGGGCAGTACTTC.

In this sample, this clonotype turned up many times. J is TRBJ2-1 and V is TRBV20-1; D is possibly TRBD2 (5 bases). The CDR3 has 13 residues. The germline V gene has CDR1 DFQATT and CDR2 SNEGSKA (reference sequence). Trimming pared 5 bases from V and 5 bases from J, leaving 13 bases between. CDR3 DNA: TGCAGTGCTTCCGAAGCCGGGGACAATGAGCAGTTCTTC. This codes for CSASEAGDNEQFF.

The gene calls are TRBV7-2 and TRBJ2-1; 11 nucleotides align to TRBD2. CDR3 size: 14 residues. V dropped 1 base and J dropped 9; count of bases not matched to a gene: 2. CDR1 is SGHTA, CDR2 FQGNSA, per germline. The CDR3 DNA is TGTGCCAGCAGCTTAGGTGGGACTAGCGGTGAGCAGTTCTTC. Residues: CASSLGGTSGEQFF.

Only a few counts were recorded for this clonotype. V usage is TRBV7-9 and J usage is TRBJ1-5, with D possibly being TRBD1 (6 bases). CDR1 is SEHNR, CDR2 FQNEAQ, per germline (reference sequence). V lost 1 base, J lost 2 bases, and 15 bases lay in between. The CDR3 runs 17 residues. The CDR3 region is CASSLEGAAGGNQPQHF. CDR3 bases: TGTGCCAGCAGCTTAGAGGGCGCGGCAGGGGGCAATCAGCCCCAGCATTTT.

This clonotype was seen a handful of times. The V and J genes are TRBV5-6 and TRBJ2-1; 12 bases match TRBD2. Germline V lookup: CDR1 SGHDT, CDR2 YYEEEE. The CDR3 covers 18 residues. With 2 bases clipped from V and 3 bases from J, the junction kept 9 bases outside the gene matches. The CDR3 nucleotides are TGTGCCAGCAGCTTTACTAGCGGGGGGCCGTACCTCTACAATGAGCAGTTCTTC. Its protein product is CASSFTSGGPYLYNEQFF.

The rearrangement links TRBV12-3 or TRBV12-4 to TRBJ2-7, with 9 bases fitting TRBD1. The J call could be wrong; TRBJ2-5 is a better fit for the DNA end. The CDR3 loop spans 14 amino acids. CDR3 sequence reads: CASRPGQGVETQYF. The CDR3 nucleotides read TGTGCCAGCAGACCGGGACAGGGAGTAGAGACCCAGTACTTC.

This clonotype was recorded many times. The J gene is TRBJ2-5, the V gene TRBV20-1; D not certain. The CDR3 extends over 14 amino acids. Deletions cut 5 bases from V and 1 base from J, with 14 bases between. Germline V gene lookup returns CDR1 DFQATT and CDR2 SNEGSKA (reference sequence). The CDR3 loop reads CSAGWAKGQETQYF. The CDR3 nucleotides are TGCAGTGCTGGTTGGGCCAAGGGCCAAGAGACCCAGTACTTC.

CDR3 sequence reads: CASSLSTQYF. CDR3 sequence (DNA): TGTGCCAGCAGCCTGAGTACGCAGTATTTT. The rearrangement links TRBV7-2 to TRBJ2-3; D gene ambiguous. The CDR3 length is 10 residues. From germline, CDR1 is SGHTA and CDR2 FQGNSA. Trimming took 5 bases from V and 8 from J, leaving 5 bases between them. Filled out from reference TRBV7-2 and TRBJ2-3, the complete variable domain reads GAGVSQSPSNKVTEKGKDVELRCDPISGHTALYWYRQSLGQGLEFLIYFQGNSAPDKSGLPSDRFSAERTGGSVSTLTIQRTQQEDSAVYLCASSLSTQYFGPGTRLTVL.

This clonotype was observed many times. J is TRBJ2-7 and V is TRBV25-1, with 9 bases that match TRBD1. With 7 bases clipped from V and 3 bases from J, the junction kept 4 bases outside the gene matches. CDR1 and CDR2 (germline): MGHDK, SYGVNS. The CDR3 length is 13 residues. This CDR3 is CASKGQGGYEQYF. The CDR3 nucleotides are TGTGCCAGCAAGGGACAGGGTGGCTACGAGCAGTACTTC.

This rearrangement joins TRBV5-1 to TRBJ2-7; a weak D match, TRBD2 (5 bases). CDR1 and CDR2 (germline): SGHRS, YFSETQ. With 2 bases removed from V and 2 bases from J, the gap between germline ends came to 11 bases. The CDR3 has 14 residues. The DNA of the CDR3 is TGCGCCAGCAGCTTTTATATGGAGGCCTACGAGCAGTACTTC. Translation gives CASSFYMEAYEQYF. Variable domain in full (rest from reference TRBV5-1 and TRBJ2-7): KAGVTQTPRYLIKTRGQQVTLSCSPISGHRSVSWYQQTPGQGLQFLFEYFSETQRNKGNFPGRFSGRQFSNSRSEMNVSTLELGDSALYLCASSFYMEAYEQYFGPGTRLTVT.

On this clonotype: This clone may be a read error of a much larger clone one base away. V is TRBV29-1 and J is TRBJ1-1; D is perhaps TRBD1 (5 bases). The CDR3 has 12 amino acids. Germline V lookup: CDR1 SQVTM, CDR2 ANQGSEA. The germline V and J ends were trimmed by 2 bases and 3 bases, with 7 bases remaining between them. In nucleotides, the CDR3 is TGCAGCGTTGAATGGGGGGACACTGAAGCTTTCTTT. Protein: CSVEWGDTEAFF. The whole variable domain, remainder taken from reference TRBV29-1 and TRBJ1-1, is SAVISQKPSRDICQRGTSLTIQCQVDSQVTMMFWYRQQPGQSLTLIATANQGSEATYESGFVIDKFPISRPNLTFSTLTVSNMSPEDSSIYLCSVEWGDTEAFFGQGTRLTVV.

This clonotype has only a few counts. The chain combines TRBV20-1 with TRBJ1-6; D remains unclear. V shed 6 bases and J shed 0 bases, with 12 bases lying between them. The CDR3 consists of 15 residues. Germline V gives CDR1 DFQATT, CDR2 SNEGSKA (reference sequence). CDR3 in DNA: TGCAGTGCCCCGAGCTGGAGCTCCTATAATTCACCCCTCCACTTT. This codes for CSAPSWSSYNSPLHF.

This clonotype turned up a few times. A much larger clone lies a single base off, so this may be a read error. This chain links TRBV10-3 with TRBJ2-5, with D uncertain. CDR3 length: 12 amino acids. Germline assignment: CDR1 ENHRY and CDR2 SYGVKD. This CDR3 is CAISVKGEPQYF. For the CDR3, the DNA is TGTGCCATCAGTGTAAAAGGAGAGCCCCAGTACTTC.

The table lists this clonotype with a few counts. CDR3 coding DNA: TGTGCCAGCAGCCCGACCGGGAACACCTACGAGCAGTACTTC. Protein: CASSPTGNTYEQYF. The genes are TRBV7-9 and TRBJ2-7; a possible D gene is TRBD2 (5 bases). CDR1 and CDR2 from the germline V gene are SEHNR and FQNEAQ (reference sequence). The CDR3 totals 14 residues. V lost 5 bases to trimming and J lost 2 bases, with 13 bases between them.

The rearrangement uses TRBV5-8 and TRBJ2-3; possibly TRBD1 or TRBD2 for D (5 bases each). The CDR3 loop spans 13 amino acids. Per the germline V gene, CDR1 is SGHTS and CDR2 is YDEGEE. The V and J ends lost 6 bases and 4 bases respectively, with 12 bases between them. The CDR3 sequence is CASIIRGADTQYF. CDR3 sequence (DNA): TGTGCCAGCATCATTAGAGGGGCAGATACGCAGTATTTT.

The chain carries TRBV19 and TRBJ1-1; 8 bases agree with TRBD1. The CDR3 totals 15 residues. Germline trimming cut 8 bases from V and 0 bases from J; bases unmatched to any gene: 8. Germline lookup yields CDR1 LNHDA and CDR2 SQIVND (reference sequence). The CDR3: CASAWPGQVNTEAFF. The CDR3 DNA reads TGTGCCAGTGCGTGGCCGGGACAGGTGAACACTGAAGCTTTCTTT.

The sample holds many counts of this clonotype. The J gene is TRBJ1-5, the V gene TRBV5-1; D is uncertain. Trimming cost V 0 bases and J 4 bases, with 5 bases left between them. The CDR3 has 13 amino acids. The V gene's germline CDR1 is SGHRS and CDR2 YFSETQ. The CDR3 bases are TGCGCCAGCAGCTTGGATCCGAATCAGCCCCAGCATTTT. Translated, it gives CASSLDPNQPQHF. The variable domain in full, with the rest retrieved from reference TRBV5-1 and TRBJ1-5, is KAGVTQTPRYLIKTRGQQVTLSCSPISGHRSVSWYQQTPGQGLQFLFEYFSETQRNKGNFPGRFSGRQFSNSRSEMNVSTLELGDSALYLCASSLDPNQPQHFGDGTRLSIL.

The V call is TRBV5-5, the J call TRBJ2-7, with D possibly being TRBD1 (7 bases). Germline V gene lookup returns CDR1 SGHKS and CDR2 YYEKEE (reference sequence). The V end lost 4 bases, the J end lost 7 bases, and 18 bases lay between the germline ends. CDR3 length: 14 amino acids. CDR3 coding DNA: TGTGCCAGCAGCGCTGGACAGGCCCGGGAGGAGCAGTACTTC. Protein product: CASSAGQAREEQYF.